This TCR beta chain derives from a study of regulatory T cells in long-lasting Graves disease. Across the whole study: Newly diagnosed Graves' patients had under 3 months of antithyroid drugs.

In this sample, this clonotype turned up many times. The time point is: newly diagnosed GD, antithyroid drugs for less than 3 months. RNA isolated from PBMCs was used to make the TCR library. Patients of an endocrinology department in Xi'an, China, were included. The length of the CDR3 is 16 residues. From germline, CDR1 is SGHRS and CDR2 YFSETQ. V dropped 2 bases and J dropped 6 bases, with 18 bases sitting between them. Arm-PCR of CDR3 regions and iRepertoire HTBI primers were used to build TCR beta libraries. TCRdb re-called the multiplex PCR reads with MiXCR, one entry per CDR3 protein. The table has around 400,000 distinct CDR3 sequences, approximately 12% seen once; the top ten hold 18%. These records were also assigned to another study, of T cells in Graves' hyperthyroidism and ophthalmopathy.

The sequencing used peripheral blood mononuclear cells (PBMCs), collected at new diagnosis, from a patient treated with antithyroid drugs. The origin of this receptor is a woman younger than 35 with Graves disease. The chain has TRBV5-1 and TRBJ2-1; the D gene is possibly TRBD1 (6 bases). For the CDR3, the DNA is TGCGCCAGCAGCTTATACCGGGACATAGCAAGCAATGAGCAGTTCTTC. It translates to CASSLYRDIASNEQFF. Combining the CDR3 with reference TRBV5-1 and TRBJ2-1 gives the whole variable domain KAGVTQTPRYLIKTRGQQVTLSCSPISGHRSVSWYQQTPGQGLQFLFEYFSETQRNKGNFPGRFSGRQFSNSRSEMNVSTLELGDSALYLCASSLYRDIASNEQFFGPGTRLTVL.